This T cell receptor beta chain was sequenced in a study of human T cells and chemical hapten exposure. Study context: The study enrolled mostly female patients with alopecia areata, totalis or universalis. Small volume differences among pooled libraries mainly caused per-sample TCR yield variation.

Time point noted: patch test 1, 2 weeks after DPC sensitization. The treatment denotes: therapeutic diphenylcyclopropenone sensitization with weekly scalp DPC. This CDR3 has 13 amino acids. With 5 bases clipped from V and 5 bases from J, the junction kept 2 bases outside the gene matches. Germline-derived CDR1 and CDR2 are SGHAT and FQDESV (reference sequence). In this sample, this clonotype turned up many times. TCRdb reprocessed the RACE reads via MiXCR and lists one record per CDR3 protein. Of 180,000 or so distinct CDR3 sequences listed, roughly 15% are singletons. This chain connects TRBV11-1 to TRBJ1-2; TRBD1 aligns across 10 bases. This clonotype originated in a young woman with alopecia areata. Some clones in this sample may be carry-over from other donors' samples. Sample: whole blood, taken in connection with sensitization to the hapten diphenylcyclopropenone (DPC). CDR3 region: CASSRDRGYGYTF. In nucleotides, the CDR3 is TGTGCCAGCAGCCGGGACAGGGGATATGGCTACACCTTC. The full variable domain, completed using reference TRBV11-1 and TRBJ1-2, is EAEVAQSPRYKITEKSQAVAFWCDPISGHATLYWYRQILGQGPELLVQFQDESVVDDSQLPKDRFSAERLKGVDSTLKIQPAELGDSAMYLCASSRDRGYGYTFGSGTRLTVV.